These T cell receptor beta chains were read from a single sample in a study of regulatory T cells in long-lasting Graves disease. Each CDR3 protein gets one entry after TCRdb re-called the multiplex PCR reads with MiXCR. The sample yields 550,000 or so distinct CDR3 sequences, 9.5% to 15% seen once. This sample was shared with a second study, whose subject was T cells in Graves' hyperthyroidism and ophthalmopathy.

The specimen comprised peripheral blood mononuclear cells (PBMCs), sampled at new diagnosis, from a patient treated with antithyroid drugs. These receptors were taken from a woman in her 30s with Graves disease. Each CDR3 is given without its conserved first and last residue.

length,V,J,CDR3
14,TRBV20-1,TRBJ2-3,SARDWAGGWADTQY
13,TRBV6-2/TRBV6-3,TRBJ1-1,ASSYWGGPNTEAF
12,TRBV5-5,TRBJ1-1,ASSWFTENTEAF
13,TRBV7-2,TRBJ2-7,ASSLGPGGSYEQY
12,TRBV28,TRBJ2-7,ASSRQGGVYEQY
14,TRBV3-1,TRBJ2-7,ASSPNPGLAGYEQY
10,TRBV2,TRBJ1-2,ASRKEDYGYT
14,TRBV19,TRBJ2-4,ASSIMWKLAGHIQY
17,TRBV7-9,TRBJ2-3,ASSLGLAGSTSGTDTQY
14,TRBV20-1,TRBJ2-7,SARLAGSPQTYEQY
10,TRBV20-1,TRBJ1-4,SASGNNEKLF
14,TRBV10-3,TRBJ2-1,AISLTSLRSYNEQF
11,TRBV7-2,TRBJ1-2,ASSLSGRYGYT
16,TRBV7-2,TRBJ2-3,ASSLPLLAGGRTDTQY
12,TRBV9,TRBJ1-1,ASSSGLWNTEAF
10,TRBV30,TRBJ2-7,AWTSGSHEQY
9,TRBV3-1,TRBJ2-1,ASSQEWEQF
14,TRBV7-3,TRBJ2-7,ASSLRGGTGRYEQY